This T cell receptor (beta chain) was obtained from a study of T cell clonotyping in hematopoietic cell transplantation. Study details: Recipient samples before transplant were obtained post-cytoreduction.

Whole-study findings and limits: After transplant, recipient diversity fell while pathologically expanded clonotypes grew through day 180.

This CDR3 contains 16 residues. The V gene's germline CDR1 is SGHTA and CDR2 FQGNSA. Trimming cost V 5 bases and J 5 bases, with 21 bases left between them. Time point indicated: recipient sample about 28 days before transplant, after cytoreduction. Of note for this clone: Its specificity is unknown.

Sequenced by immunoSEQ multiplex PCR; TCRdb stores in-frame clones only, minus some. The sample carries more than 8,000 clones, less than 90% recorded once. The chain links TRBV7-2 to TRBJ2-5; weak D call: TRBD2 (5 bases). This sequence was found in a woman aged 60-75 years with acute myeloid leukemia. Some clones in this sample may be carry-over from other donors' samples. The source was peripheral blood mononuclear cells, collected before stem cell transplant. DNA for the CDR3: TGTGCCAGCAGCAAAGACGTAGGACTTCACAGCGAGACCCAGTACTTC. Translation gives CASSKDVGLHSETQYF.